Presented here are 26 T cell receptor beta chains from one specimen sequenced in a study of blood T cell repertoires in COVID-19. Sequencing used immunoSEQ multiplex PCR; TCRdb keeps in-frame clones, though not all of them. Here the sample spans around 280,000 clones, 87% being singletons. Sequenced sample: PBMCs or T cells enriched from blood (not recorded which). The receptors originated from a woman aged 40 to 50 who had recovered from COVID-19.

V gene TRBV20-1 combines with J gene TRBJ1-3; D gene unclear. The CDR3 spans 11 residues. Trimming left V 6 bases short and J 4 bases short, with 7 bases between. CDR1 and CDR2 (germline): DFQATT, SNEGSKA (reference sequence). The CDR3 sequence is CSAKQGNTIYF. The CDR3 region has the DNA TGCAGTGCCAAGCAAGGAAACACCATATATTTT.

The V gene is TRBV28, the J gene TRBJ2-1; 8 bases fit TRBD1. The CDR3 covers 16 residues. V was clipped by 1 base and J by 6 bases; unmatched bases: 8. CDR1 and CDR2 (germline): MDHEN, SYDVKM. The CDR3 region is CASSLSGQGVGNEQFF. CDR3 coding DNA: TGTGCCAGCAGTTTATCAGGACAGGGCGTTGGCAATGAGCAGTTCTTC.

The CDR3 sequence: CASSSPDNNQPQHF. DNA for the CDR3: TGTGCCAGCAGTTCCCCCGACAACAATCAGCCCCAGCATTTT. The chain couples TRBV27 to TRBJ1-5; D remains ambiguous. V lost 4 bases, J lost 3 bases, and 10 bases lay in between. CDR1 is MNHEY and CDR2 is SMNVEV in the germline V gene (reference sequence). The CDR3 totals 14 residues.

This clone came up once. CDR3 DNA sequence: TGTGCCAGCAGCCAAGTATTCTTGGCCCTAGTTAGGCAAGTCTATAATTCACCCCTCCACTTT. Translating it yields CASSQVFLALVRQVYNSPLHF. This chain links TRBV14 with TRBJ1-6; D is unclear. Germline CDR1 and CDR2: SGHDN and FVKESK. The CDR3 loop spans 21 amino acids. Trimming stripped 1 base from V and 3 bases from J, with 25 bases between.

This clone was seen a few times. V gene TRBV2 combines with J gene TRBJ2-5, with TRBD2 matching over 14 bases. The V gene end was trimmed by 3 bases and the J gene end by 4 bases; junction bases not matched to a gene: 10. This CDR3 comprises 18 residues. Germline V gives CDR1 SNHLY, CDR2 FYNNEI. CDR3: CASSEGFGTSGSGETQYF. In nucleotides, the CDR3 is TGTGCCAGCAGTGAGGGTTTCGGGACTAGCGGGAGTGGAGAGACCCAGTACTTC.

The rearrangement links TRBV28 to TRBJ1-1, with TRBD1 as a possible D gene (5 bases). This CDR3 has 13 amino acids. V was cut by 6 bases and J by 5 bases, with 13 bases left in between. Looked up from germline, CDR1 is MDHEN and CDR2 is SYDVKM. The CDR3 here is CASSTPDKTEAFF. The DNA for the CDR3 is TGTGCCAGCAGCACTCCGGACAAAACTGAAGCTTTCTTT. Combining the CDR3 with reference TRBV28 and TRBJ1-1 gives the whole variable domain DVKVTQSSRYLVKRTGEKVFLECVQDMDHENMFWYRQDPGLGLRLIYFSYDVKMKEKGDIPEGYSVSREKKERFSLILESASTNQTSMYLCASSTPDKTEAFFGQGTRLTVV.

The chain is built from TRBV19 and TRBJ1-2, with TRBD1 matching 9 bases. The CDR3 covers 16 residues. J lost 2 bases, V lost 5 bases, and 9 bases had no gene match. Germline CDR1 LNHDA, CDR2 SQIVND (reference sequence). CDR3 amino acids: CASSPGQGRGNYGYTF. In nucleotides, the CDR3 is TGTGCCAGTAGTCCCGGACAGGGGAGGGGGAACTATGGCTACACCTTC.

This chain joins TRBV9 and TRBJ2-2; 8 bases are a match to TRBD2. Germline V gene lookup returns CDR1 SGDLS and CDR2 YYNGEE. The CDR3 sequence is 16 residues long. The junction had 9 bases not matched to a gene; V was cut back by 1 base and J by 7 bases. The CDR3 loop reads CASSVFGLAGFGELFF. CDR3 in DNA: TGTGCCAGCAGCGTATTTGGGCTAGCGGGTTTCGGGGAGCTGTTTTTT.

This chain joins TRBV7-6 and TRBJ1-2; TRBD1 aligns across 9 bases. CDR1 and CDR2 (germline): SGHVS, FNYEAQ. The length of the CDR3 is 14 residues. J was trimmed by 4 bases and V by 4 bases; bases with no gene match: 4. CDR3 sequence (DNA): TGTGCCAGCAGCTCGGGACAGGGCATCTATGGCTACACCTTC. It is translated as CASSSGQGIYGYTF.

The V call is TRBV3-1 (or the pseudogene TRBV3-2), the J call TRBJ2-1, with D tentatively TRBD2 (6 bases). Trimming shortened V by 5 bases and J by 6 bases, and 32 bases separated the two germline ends. Per germline, CDR1 LGHDT and CDR2 YNNKEL (reference sequence). The CDR3 is 20 residues long. The CDR3 nucleotides are TGTGCCAGCAGCTACCTAGAGTCCCCGAGTAGCGGAAGGCCCGCCAATGAGCAGTTCTTC. This translates into CASSYLESPSSGRPANEQFF.

The V gene is TRBV7-2, the J gene TRBJ2-3; D ambiguous. Trimming cost V 5 bases and J 2 bases, with 11 bases left between them. CDR1 and CDR2 (germline): SGHTA, FQGNSA. There are 14 residues in the CDR3. For the CDR3, the DNA is TGTGCCAGCAGCCCACTTGCAACCACAGATACGCAGTATTTT. Its translation: CASSPLATTDTQYF.

The chain carries TRBV9 and TRBJ2-1; 9 nucleotides agree with TRBD1. V dropped 1 base and J dropped 4; count of bases not matched to a gene: 6. Germline loops: CDR1 SGDLS, CDR2 YYNGEE. This CDR3 is built from 16 residues. The CDR3 sequence: CASSVTTGGMYNEQFF. In DNA, the CDR3 is TGTGCCAGCAGCGTAACGACAGGGGGTATGTACAATGAGCAGTTCTTC.

This clone was seen a handful of times. The rearrangement joins TRBV18 to TRBJ2-1; 8 bases are shared with TRBD2. CDR1 is KGHSH, CDR2 LQKENI, per germline. V lost 1 base, J lost 5 bases, and 7 bases stayed unmatched. This CDR3 is built from 16 residues. Here the CDR3 reads CASSPQTGGKNNEQFF. In DNA form, the CDR3 reads TGTGCCAGCTCACCACAAACGGGGGGGAAAAACAATGAGCAGTTCTTC.

The chain carries TRBV5-1 and TRBJ2-7; the match to TRBD1 covers 7 bases. The germline V gene has CDR1 SGHRS and CDR2 YFSETQ. CDR3 length: 15 amino acids. J gave up 7 bases and V 2 bases, and 12 bases lay outside the gene matches. In DNA form, the CDR3 reads TGCGCCAGCAGCTTAGGGTCGGGACAGTCGGGAGAGCAGTACTTC. It translates to CASSLGSGQSGEQYF.

Worth noting for this clone: The same CDR3 also results from other DNA sequences found in this sample. The CDR3 region has the DNA TGTGCCAGCAGCCTACAGGGACGGGGCACAGATACGCAGTATTTT. It is translated as CASSLQGRGTDTQYF. V is TRBV28 and J is TRBJ2-3, with D perhaps matching TRBD1 (6 bases). Trimming took 6 bases from V and 1 from J, leaving 14 bases between them. The CDR3 covers 15 residues. Germline CDR1 is MDHEN and CDR2 is SYDVKM.

The V call is TRBV6-5, the J call TRBJ2-1; 13 bases align to TRBD2. CDR1 and CDR2 (germline): MNHEY, SVGAGI. This CDR3 region has 14 residues. With 7 bases clipped from V and 8 bases from J, the junction kept 5 bases outside the gene matches. The CDR3 DNA reads as TGTGCCAGCAATGGACTAGCGGGAGTGTATGAGCAGTTCTTC. Translated: CASNGLAGVYEQFF.

The chain combines TRBV30 with TRBJ2-1, with TRBD2 matching 13 bases. V was pared by 5 bases and J by 4 bases, with 5 bases of the junction left unmatched. This CDR3 is built from 15 residues. Germline loops: CDR1 GTSNPN, CDR2 SVGIG (reference sequence). DNA of the CDR3: TGTGCCTGGGGACTAGCGGGAGAGAAATACAATGAGCAGTTCTTC. Protein sequence: CAWGLAGEKYNEQFF.

The chain recombines TRBV5-1 with TRBJ2-5; the match to TRBD2 covers 10 bases. Unmatched junction bases numbered 4, after V lost 0 bases and J lost 5 bases. The germline V gene encodes CDR1 SGHRS and CDR2 YFSETQ. CDR3 size: 15 residues. The chain's CDR3 is CASSLELAGYETQYF. The CDR3 nucleotides are TGCGCCAGCAGCTTGGAACTAGCGGGATATGAGACCCAGTACTTC. The whole variable domain, filled in from reference TRBV5-1 and TRBJ2-5, reads KAGVTQTPRYLIKTRGQQVTLSCSPISGHRSVSWYQQTPGQGLQFLFEYFSETQRNKGNFPGRFSGRQFSNSRSEMNVSTLELGDSALYLCASSLELAGYETQYFGPGTRLLVL.

This clone came up a few times. The V and J genes are TRBV7-2 and TRBJ2-5; 10 bases fit TRBD1. The germline V gene has CDR1 SGHTA and CDR2 FQGNSA. The CDR3 extends over 16 amino acids. Losses at the gene ends were 1 base for V and 9 bases for J; bases not matched to a gene: 11. CDR3 residues: CASSLVSRQGARAQYF. In DNA, the CDR3 is TGTGCCAGCAGCTTAGTATCCCGACAGGGGGCGAGGGCCCAGTACTTC.

This clone was counted once. The rearrangement uses TRBV28 and TRBJ1-3; D perhaps matches TRBD1 (6 bases). Germline loops: CDR1 MDHEN, CDR2 SYDVKM. This CDR3 comprises 17 residues. V lost 5 bases and J 5 bases, leaving 22 bases between the germline ends. Here the CDR3 reads CASSQAPPTGSRNTIYF. DNA for the CDR3: TGTGCCAGCAGTCAAGCCCCCCCGACAGGCTCGCGAAACACCATATATTTT.

The genes are TRBV18 and TRBJ1-4; no definite D call. Germline lookup yields CDR1 KGHSH and CDR2 LQKENI. The CDR3 runs 13 residues. V gave up 0 bases and J gave up 8 bases, with 7 bases separating them. The CDR3 sequence is CASSPPGEEKLFF. Here the CDR3 DNA reads TGTGCCAGCTCACCACCGGGAGAAGAAAAACTGTTTTTT.

The V gene is TRBV18, the J gene TRBJ2-5; 7 bases match TRBD1. Germline V gene sequence: CDR1 KGHSH, CDR2 LQKENI. V dropped 6 bases and J dropped 2; count of bases not matched to a gene: 3. The CDR3 is 13 amino acids. CDR3 DNA sequence: TGTGCCAGCTCGACGGGACAGCAAGAGACCCAGTACTTC. Protein sequence: CASSTGQQETQYF.

The chain carries TRBV6-6 and TRBJ2-3; possibly TRBD2 for D (5 bases). Germline V lookup: CDR1 MNHNY, CDR2 SVGAGI (reference sequence). The V gene lost 8 bases and the J gene lost 2 bases, with 17 bases spanning the gap. This CDR3 comprises 15 residues. The CDR3 DNA reads as TGTGCCAGCCTACCCAACGCGGAGGTCACAGATACGCAGTATTTT. Translating it yields CASLPNAEVTDTQYF.

The chain is built from TRBV7-2 and TRBJ2-1; 11 bases match TRBD2. V lost 3 bases to trimming and J lost 8 bases; unmatched junction nucleotides: 6. Germline V gene sequence: CDR1 SGHTA, CDR2 FQGNSA. This CDR3 has 15 amino acids. Here the CDR3 DNA reads TGTGCCAGCAGCTTCACTAGCGGGAGAACCGATGAGCAGTTCTTC. It translates to CASSFTSGRTDEQFF.

The gene calls are TRBV28 and TRBJ1-6; tentatively, D is TRBD1 (6 bases). Between the trimmed V and J ends, which lost 6 bases and 3 bases, there was a span of 9 bases. The CDR3 is made up of 14 amino acids. Germline V gene lookup returns CDR1 MDHEN and CDR2 SYDVKM. The CDR3 loop is CASSRDIYNSPLHF. The CDR3 region has the DNA TGTGCCAGCAGCCGGGACATCTATAATTCACCCCTCCACTTT.

The J gene is TRBJ1-1, the V gene TRBV24-1; D call uncertain. V gave up 7 bases and J gave up 1 base, with 15 bases separating them. The germline CDR1 and CDR2 sequences are KGHDR and SFDVKD. The CDR3 runs 15 residues. The CDR3 region is CATRTSGQQNTEAFF. As DNA, the CDR3 is TGTGCCACCAGAACCTCTGGGCAGCAGAACACTGAAGCTTTCTTT.